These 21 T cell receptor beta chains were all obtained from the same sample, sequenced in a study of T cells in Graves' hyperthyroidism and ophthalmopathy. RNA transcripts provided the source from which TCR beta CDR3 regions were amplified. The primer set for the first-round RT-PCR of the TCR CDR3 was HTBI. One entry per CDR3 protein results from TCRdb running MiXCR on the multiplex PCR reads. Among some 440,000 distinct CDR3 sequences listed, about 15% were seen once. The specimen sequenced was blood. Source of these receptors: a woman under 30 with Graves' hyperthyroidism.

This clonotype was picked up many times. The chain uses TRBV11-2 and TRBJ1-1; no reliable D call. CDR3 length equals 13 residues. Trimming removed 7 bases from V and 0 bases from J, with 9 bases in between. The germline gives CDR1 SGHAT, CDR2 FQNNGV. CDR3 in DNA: TGTGCCAGCATCGAAGTCGTGAACACTGAAGCTTTCTTT. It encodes CASIEVVNTEAFF.

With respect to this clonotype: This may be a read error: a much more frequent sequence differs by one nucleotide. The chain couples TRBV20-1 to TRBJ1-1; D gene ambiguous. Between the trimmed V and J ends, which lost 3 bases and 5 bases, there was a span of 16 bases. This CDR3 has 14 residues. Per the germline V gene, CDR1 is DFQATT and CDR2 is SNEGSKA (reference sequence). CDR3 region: CSASQEAKETEAFF. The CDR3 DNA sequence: TGCAGTGCTAGTCAGGAGGCGAAAGAAACTGAAGCTTTCTTT.

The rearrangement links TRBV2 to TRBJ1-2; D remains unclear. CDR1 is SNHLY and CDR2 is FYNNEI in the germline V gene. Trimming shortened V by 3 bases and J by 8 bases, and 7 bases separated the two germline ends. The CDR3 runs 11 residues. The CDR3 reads CASSERRGYTF. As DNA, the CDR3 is TGTGCCAGCAGTGAGCGGAGAGGCTACACCTTC.

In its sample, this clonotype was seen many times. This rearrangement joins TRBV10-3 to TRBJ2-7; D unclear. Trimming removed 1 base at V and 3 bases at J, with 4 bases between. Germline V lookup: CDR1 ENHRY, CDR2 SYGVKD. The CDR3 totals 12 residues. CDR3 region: CAISEYFYEQYF. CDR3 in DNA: TGTGCCATCAGTGAGTATTTCTACGAGCAGTACTTC.

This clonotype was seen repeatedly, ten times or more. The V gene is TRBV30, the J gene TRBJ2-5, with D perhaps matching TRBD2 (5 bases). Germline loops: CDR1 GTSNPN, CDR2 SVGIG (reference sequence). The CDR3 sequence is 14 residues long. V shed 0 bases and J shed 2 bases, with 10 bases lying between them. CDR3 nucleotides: TGTGCCTGGAGTGTACGGGGTTTGCAAGAGACCCAGTACTTC. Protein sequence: CAWSVRGLQETQYF.

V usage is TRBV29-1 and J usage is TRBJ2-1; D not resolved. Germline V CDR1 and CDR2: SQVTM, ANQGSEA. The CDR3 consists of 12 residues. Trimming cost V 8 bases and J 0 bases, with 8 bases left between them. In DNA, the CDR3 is TGCAGCATTTCTAGCTCCTACAATGAGCAGTTCTTC. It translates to CSISSSYNEQFF.

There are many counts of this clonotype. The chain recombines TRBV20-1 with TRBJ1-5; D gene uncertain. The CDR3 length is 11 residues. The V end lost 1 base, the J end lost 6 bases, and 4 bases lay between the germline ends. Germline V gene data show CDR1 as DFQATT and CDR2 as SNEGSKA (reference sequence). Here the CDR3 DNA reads TGCAGTGCTAGAGCCGGTCAGCCCCAGCATTTT. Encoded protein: CSARAGQPQHF.

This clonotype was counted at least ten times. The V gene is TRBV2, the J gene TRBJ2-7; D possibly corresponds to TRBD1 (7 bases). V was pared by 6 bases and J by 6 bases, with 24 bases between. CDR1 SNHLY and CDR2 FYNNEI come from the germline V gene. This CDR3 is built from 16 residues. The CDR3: CASSLQGGPTAGEQYF. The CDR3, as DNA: TGTGCCAGCAGCCTTCAGGGGGGCCCCACAGCGGGCGAGCAGTACTTC.

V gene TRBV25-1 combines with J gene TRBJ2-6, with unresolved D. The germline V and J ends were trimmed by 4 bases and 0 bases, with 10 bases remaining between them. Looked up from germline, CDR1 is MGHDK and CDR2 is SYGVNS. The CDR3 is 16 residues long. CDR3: CASSGSWSSGANVLTF. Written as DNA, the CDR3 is TGTGCCAGCAGTGGGTCTTGGAGCTCTGGGGCCAACGTCCTGACTTTC.

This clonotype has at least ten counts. The CDR3 loop is CASSSNRAQDGYTF. The DNA of the CDR3 is TGTGCCAGCTCATCCAACAGGGCCCAGGATGGCTACACCTTC. The rearrangement joins TRBV18 to TRBJ1-2; TRBD1 might be the D (6 bases). Deletions cut 5 bases from V and 6 bases from J, with 16 bases between. CDR3 length equals 14 residues. Germline CDR1 reads KGHSH; CDR2 reads LQKENI.

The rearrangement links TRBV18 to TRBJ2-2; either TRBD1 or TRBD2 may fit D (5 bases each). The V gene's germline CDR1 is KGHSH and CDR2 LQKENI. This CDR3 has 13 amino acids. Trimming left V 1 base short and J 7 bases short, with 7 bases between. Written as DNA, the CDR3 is TGTGCCAGCTCACCACGGGACGGCGGGGAGCTGTTTTTT. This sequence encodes CASSPRDGGELFF.

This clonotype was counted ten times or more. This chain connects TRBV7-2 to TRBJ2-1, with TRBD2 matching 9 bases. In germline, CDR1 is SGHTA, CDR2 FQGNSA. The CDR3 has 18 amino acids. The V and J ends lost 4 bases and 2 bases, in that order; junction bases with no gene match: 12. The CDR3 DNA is TGTGCCAGCAGCTCTGAGACCGGCGGGAGGGGACCCTACAATGAGCAGTTCTTC. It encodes CASSSETGGRGPYNEQFF. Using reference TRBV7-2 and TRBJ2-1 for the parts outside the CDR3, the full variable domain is GAGVSQSPSNKVTEKGKDVELRCDPISGHTALYWYRQSLGQGLEFLIYFQGNSAPDKSGLPSDRFSAERTGGSVSTLTIQRTQQEDSAVYLCASSSETGGRGPYNEQFFGPGTRLTVL.

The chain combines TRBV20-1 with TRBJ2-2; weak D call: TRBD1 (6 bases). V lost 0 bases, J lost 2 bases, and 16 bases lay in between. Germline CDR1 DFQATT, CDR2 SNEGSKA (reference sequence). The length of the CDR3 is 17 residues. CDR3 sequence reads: CSARDSPRTANTGELFF. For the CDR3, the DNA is TGCAGTGCTAGAGATAGCCCCAGGACAGCCAACACCGGGGAGCTGTTTTTT.

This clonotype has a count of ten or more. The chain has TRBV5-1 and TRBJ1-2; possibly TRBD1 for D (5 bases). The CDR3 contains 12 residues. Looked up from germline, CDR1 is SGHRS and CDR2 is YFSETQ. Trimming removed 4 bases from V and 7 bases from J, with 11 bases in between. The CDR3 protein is CASSGGGGGYTF. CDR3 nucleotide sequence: TGCGCCAGCAGCGGGGGTGGAGGTGGCTACACCTTC.

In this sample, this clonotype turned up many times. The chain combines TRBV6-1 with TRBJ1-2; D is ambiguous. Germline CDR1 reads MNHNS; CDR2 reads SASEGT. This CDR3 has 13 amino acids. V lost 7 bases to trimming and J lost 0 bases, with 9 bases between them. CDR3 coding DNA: TGTGCCAGCACCCGTGCCCCTAACTATGGCTACACCTTC. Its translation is CASTRAPNYGYTF.

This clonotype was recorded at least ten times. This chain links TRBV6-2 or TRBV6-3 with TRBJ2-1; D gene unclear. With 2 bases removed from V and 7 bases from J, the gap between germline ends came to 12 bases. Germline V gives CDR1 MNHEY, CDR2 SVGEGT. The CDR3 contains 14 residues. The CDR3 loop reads CASSYSEVRNEQFF. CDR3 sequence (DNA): TGTGCCAGCAGTTACAGTGAGGTGAGAAATGAGCAGTTCTTC.

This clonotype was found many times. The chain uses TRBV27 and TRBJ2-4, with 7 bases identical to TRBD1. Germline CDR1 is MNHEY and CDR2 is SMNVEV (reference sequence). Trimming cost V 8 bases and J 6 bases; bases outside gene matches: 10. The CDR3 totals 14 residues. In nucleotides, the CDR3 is TGTGCCAGCCGGACAACAGGGGTGGGAAACATTCAGTACTTC. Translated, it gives CASRTTGVGNIQYF.

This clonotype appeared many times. CDR3 in amino acids: CASSEGGAYTF. The CDR3 nucleotides are TGTGCCAGCAGCGAAGGGGGGGCCTACACCTTC. This chain uses TRBV3-1 with TRBJ1-2; tentative D call: TRBD1 (6 bases). Trimming pared 5 bases from V and 10 bases from J, leaving 11 bases between. The germline gives CDR1 LGHDT, CDR2 YNNKEL (reference sequence). The CDR3 consists of 11 residues.

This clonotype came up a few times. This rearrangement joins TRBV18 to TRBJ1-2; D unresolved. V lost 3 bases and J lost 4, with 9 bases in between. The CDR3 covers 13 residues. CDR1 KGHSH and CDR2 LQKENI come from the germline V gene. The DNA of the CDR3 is TGTGCCAGCTCACCTCCTCAGAGCTATGGCTACACCTTC. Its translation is CASSPPQSYGYTF.

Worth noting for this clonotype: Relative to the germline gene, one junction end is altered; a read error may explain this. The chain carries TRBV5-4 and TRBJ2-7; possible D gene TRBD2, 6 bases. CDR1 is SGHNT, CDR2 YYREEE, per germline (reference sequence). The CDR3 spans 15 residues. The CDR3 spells CASSLAPSSGRERYF. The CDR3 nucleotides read TGTGCCAGCAGCTTGGCCCCTAGTAGTGGCCGGGAGCGGTACTTC.

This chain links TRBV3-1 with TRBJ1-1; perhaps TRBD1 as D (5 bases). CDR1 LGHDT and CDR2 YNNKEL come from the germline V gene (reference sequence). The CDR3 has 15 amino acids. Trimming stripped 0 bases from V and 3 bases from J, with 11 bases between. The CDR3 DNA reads TGTGCCAGCAGCCAAGATGGGGGGATGGACACTGAAGCTTTCTTT. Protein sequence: CASSQDGGMDTEAFF. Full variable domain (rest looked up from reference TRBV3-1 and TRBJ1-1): DTAVSQTPKYLVTQMGNDKSIKCEQNLGHDTMYWYKQDSKKFLKIMFSYNNKELIINETVPNRFSPKSPDKAHLNLHINSLELGDSAVYFCASSQDGGMDTEAFFGQGTRLTVV.